Below, 14 T cell receptor beta chains from the same sample are listed, as sequenced in a study of graft-versus-host responses after intestinal transplantation. Data came from immunoSEQ multiplex PCR; TCRdb stores just in-frame clones and leaves some out. The sample has about 35,000 clones, nearly 95% seen once. Which antigens these TCRs recognize remains unknown. This sample comprised unstimulated CD8+ T cells sorted from spleen or lymph node cells, obtained before transplant. Receptors originate from a human donor who was the organ donor for an intestinal transplant.

The rearrangement uses TRBV28 and TRBJ2-7, with 12 positions matching TRBD2. V shed 1 base and J 6 bases; nucleotides not matched to a gene: 7. The CDR3 loop spans 16 amino acids. Germline V gene sequence: CDR1 MDHEN, CDR2 SYDVKM. The chain's CDR3 is CASSLSKASGRGEQYF. The DNA for the CDR3 is TGTGCCAGCAGTTTATCTAAAGCTAGCGGGAGGGGCGAGCAGTACTTC.

The chain uses TRBV5-8 and TRBJ2-1, with TRBD2 matching over 8 bases. Germline loops: CDR1 SGHTS, CDR2 YDEGEE. V shed 5 bases and J 4 bases; nucleotides not matched to a gene: 11. The CDR3 runs 16 residues. CDR3: CASRSILAGIYNEQFF. DNA for the CDR3: TGTGCCAGCAGGTCAATTTTAGCGGGAATATACAATGAGCAGTTCTTC.

This chain uses TRBV18 with TRBJ2-1; D might be TRBD1 (5 bases). The CDR3 consists of 15 residues. Germline loops: CDR1 KGHSH, CDR2 LQKENI. Trimming removed 1 base at V and 6 bases at J, with 13 bases between. This CDR3 is CASSPLYRQRNEQFF. The DNA for the CDR3 is TGTGCCAGCTCACCACTCTATCGACAGCGCAATGAGCAGTTCTTC.

V gene TRBV10-3 combines with J gene TRBJ2-3; TRBD1 might be the D (5 bases). Trimming pared 1 base from V and 3 bases from J, leaving 8 bases between. CDR1 is ENHRY, CDR2 SYGVKD, per germline. The CDR3 length is 14 residues. The CDR3 DNA sequence: TGTGCCATCAGTGAGTATACAGGTACAGATACGCAGTATTTT. Protein product: CAISEYTGTDTQYF.

This chain joins TRBV6-1 and TRBJ2-5; D is ambiguous. The J call could be wrong; TRBJ2-7 is a better fit for the DNA end. CDR3 size: 14 residues. Germline V gene sequence: CDR1 MNHNS, CDR2 SASEGT. The CDR3: CASSEELAGYEQYF. CDR3 DNA sequence: TGTGCCAGCAGTGAAGAGTTGGCAGGTTACGAGCAGTACTTC.

This sequence joins TRBV9 and TRBJ2-1; no clear D gene. V lost 4 bases and J 0 bases, leaving 17 bases between the germline ends. Germline CDR1 reads SGDLS; CDR2 reads YYNGEE. This CDR3 has 17 amino acids. CDR3: CASSLGDGQSSYNEQFF. For the CDR3, the DNA is TGTGCCAGCAGCCTTGGCGACGGTCAGAGCTCCTACAATGAGCAGTTCTTC.

About this clone: Other DNA sequences in this sample translate to the same CDR3. The gene calls are TRBV6-5 and TRBJ2-3, with D possibly being TRBD2 (6 bases). The CDR3 has 15 residues. From germline, CDR1 is MNHEY and CDR2 SVGAGI. V was shortened by 3 bases and J by 6 bases, with 16 bases between the two germline ends. DNA for the CDR3: TGTGCCAGCAGTTATGGAGGGCAGGGAGTGGATACGCAGTATTTT. It codes for CASSYGGQGVDTQYF.

Concerning this clone: Other nucleotide sequences from this sample produce the same CDR3. This chain connects TRBV11-2 to TRBJ2-1; TRBD2 matches 7 bases. Looked up from germline, CDR1 is SGHAT and CDR2 is FQNNGV. V gave up 0 bases and J gave up 10 bases; unmatched junction bases: 6. The CDR3 has 14 amino acids. The CDR3 DNA reads as TGTGCCAGCAGCTTAGAAGCTCTCGGGGGGGAGCAGTTCTTC. It specifies CASSLEALGGEQFF.

A few counts support this clone. The rearrangement links TRBV10-3 to TRBJ2-7, with 7 bases that match TRBD1. V was clipped by 2 bases and J by 2 bases; unmatched bases: 3. This CDR3 contains 14 residues. Germline V gene lookup returns CDR1 ENHRY and CDR2 SYGVKD. Here the CDR3 reads CAISEPGQPYEQYF. The CDR3 DNA sequence: TGTGCCATCAGTGAGCCGGGACAGCCCTACGAGCAGTACTTC.

This rearrangement joins TRBV7-2 to TRBJ2-2; D uncertain. The germline V gene has CDR1 SGHTA and CDR2 FQGNSA. Between the trimmed V and J ends, which lost 0 bases and 5 bases, there was a span of 7 bases. The CDR3 extends over 14 amino acids. The CDR3 DNA reads TGTGCCAGCAGCTTAGCGCTAGGTACCGGGGAGCTGTTTTTT. This codes for CASSLALGTGELFF.

This rearrangement joins TRBV5-6 to TRBJ1-1; no clear D gene. Germline lookup yields CDR1 SGHDT and CDR2 YYEEEE. This CDR3 has 14 residues. V dropped 0 bases and J dropped 0 bases, with 6 bases sitting between them. The chain's CDR3 is CASSLGMVNTEAFF. In DNA form, the CDR3 reads TGTGCCAGCAGCTTGGGTATGGTGAACACTGAAGCTTTCTTT.

The chain links TRBV2 to TRBJ2-7; 8 bases line up with TRBD1. Trimming at V came to 7 bases and at J to 3 bases, leaving 14 bases not matched to a gene. The germline gives CDR1 SNHLY, CDR2 FYNNEI. This CDR3 region has 16 residues. The CDR3 nucleotides read TGTGCCAGCACCCATATAGGACAGGGAAAGTTCTACGAGCAGTACTTC. Translated, it gives CASTHIGQGKFYEQYF.

The chain is built from TRBV6-6 and TRBJ1-1, with D perhaps TRBD1 (5 bases). V was pared by 0 bases and J by 4 bases, with 6 bases between. Germline lookup yields CDR1 MNHNY and CDR2 SVGAGI (reference sequence). The CDR3 spans 13 residues. This CDR3 is CASSYSGGTEAFF. The CDR3 nucleotides are TGTGCCAGCAGTTACTCGGGGGGCACTGAAGCTTTCTTT.

The chain combines TRBV9 with TRBJ2-3; maybe TRBD1 (6 bases). The germline gives CDR1 SGDLS, CDR2 YYNGEE. This CDR3 region has 14 residues. The V end lost 4 bases, the J end lost 5 bases, and 14 bases lay between the germline ends. In DNA form, the CDR3 reads TGTGCCAGCAGCACGTGGACAGAGTTAGATACGCAGTATTTT. Its translation: CASSTWTELDTQYF.